This record concerns one TCR beta chain sequence. Its antigen is undetermined. The investigators amplified TCR beta CDR3 regions from RNA transcripts. Carried out on the TCR CDR3, a first-round RT-PCR used the HTBI primer set. In TCRdb, the multiplex PCR reads were re-called with MiXCR into one record per CDR3 protein. The sample lists hundreds of thousands of distinct CDR3 sequences, 20% occurring once. Ophthalmopathy patients all had a Clinical Activity Score of at least 3, a NOSPECS grade of at least 4 and disease under 3 months old. Orbital computed tomography, thyroid ultrasound, serum thyroxine and TRAb, and clinical symptoms together informed the diagnoses. The sample is drawn from a study of T cells in Graves' hyperthyroidism and ophthalmopathy. The CDR3 covers 16 residues. The germline V gene encodes CDR1 SGHDN and CDR2 FVKESK. V lost 4 bases to trimming and J lost 2 bases, with 14 bases between them.

Study-wide results and caveats: Researchers report that a 13 V-J model separated ophthalmopathy from stable hyperthyroidism. Before onset, by a median of around six months, the model predicted ophthalmopathy.

Sequenced: blood. V gene TRBV14 combines with J gene TRBJ2-2; D is unresolved. This clonotype was sampled from a man aged 30-40 years with Graves' ophthalmopathy. The CDR3 region has the DNA TGTGCCAGCAGCCCCCACGGAAACATCAACACCGGGGAGCTGTTTTTT. Translated, it gives CASSPHGNINTGELFF.